The text below deals with one T cell receptor beta chain. This clone was counted between two and nine times. Its antigen is not yet known. Per-base qualities were not stored, and no clone one base away is much larger. TCR CDR3 regions were amplified from genomic DNA by multiplex PCR using the deep immunoSEQ assay. Extracted genomic DNA from each cell subset was distributed evenly across all wells of several immunoSEQ 96-well plates, and each plate was treated as a replicate. Each replicate PCR for sorted subsets received about 0.2 ug genomic DNA, equal to tens of thousands of T cell genomes. Purified libraries were quantified with a Qubit 3.0 fluorometer, sized on a Bioanalyzer 2100, and re-quantified with the KAPA Library Quantification kit. Each immunoSEQ 96-well plate was sequenced on its own single-read 150-cycle Illumina NextSeq 550 flow cell. In the paper's pipeline: Because only junctional sequences without quality scores were contained in the immunoSEQ output, filtering matching that applied to full-length reads could not be performed. To assign V/J genes and CDR3, sequences were annotated using PyIR, a Python wrapper for IgBLAST v1.9, with IMGT germline references. Reads were removed for weak V/J assignments (E-value above 1e-6), missing CDR3, stop codons, out-of-frame junctions, or ambiguous translated residues. V3J clonotypes were defined as sequences sharing an identical inferred V gene, J gene, and CDR3 amino acid sequence. Percentage overlap between repertoires was calculated by dividing the number of shared unique clonotypes by the size of the smaller repertoire. RTK rarefaction, the Chao1 estimator, and Recon v2.1 estimates of unobserved clonotypes were used to assess repertoire richness. OLGA was used to compute generation probabilities for all TCRbeta clonotypes that the gDNA method yielded from a few donors. In its TCRdb copy, this immuneACCESS table keeps in-frame sequences only and misses some clones. Where compared with another copy, unresolved V genes explain less than half of these, and the others have no known cause. The DNA gave D and trimming, while V, J and clone size come from that table. The table for this sample lists 850,000 to 1,200,000 clones; roughly 80% of them were counted only once. The ten most abundant clones make up less than 1.5% of the sample.

The data derive from a study of shared clonotypes between healthy human individuals (TCRdb year 2020). Study-level background: A few men and two women, aged 18 to 49 years, made up the cohort. Libraries were prepared and TCR repertoires were sequenced by different laboratories using diverse techniques, in order to increase sequencing depth and limit assay-specific biases. For each donor, three plates each were used for CD4 naive and CD4 memory, two plates were used for CD8 naive, and one plate was used for CD8 memory. Blood TCR repertoires of about 5 healthy adults were deeply sequenced to estimate repertoire size and the extent of clonotype sharing between individuals. Per donor, leukapheresis produced somewhere between about 0.9 and 9.5 billion PBMCs. Broader findings and caveats from the paper: Pairwise subsampling led to the expectation that sequencing depth would affect the degree of clonotype sharing among donors. The small number of donors limited the genetic and exposure-history diversity represented. Even with the large sequencing depth, rarefaction of the sorted-subset datasets indicated that sequencing was incomplete. Naive subsets generally had larger estimated clonotype richness than memory subsets did. Sampling was restricted to blood, and TCR repertoires in tissue are likely to differ from TCR repertoires in blood. Clonotypes shared by all four sorted-subset donors showed higher generation probabilities than non-shared clonotypes. Sharing across several donors was observed for around 5% of naive CD4, under 4% of naive CD8, 2.3% of memory CD4, and less than 0.45% of memory CD8 clonotypes.

The donors were healthy, HIV-negative adults who had no recently reported acute infections or vaccinations. Every donor was a Caucasian adult residing in Nashville, Tennessee, USA. CD4+ T cells were enriched by magnetic negative selection; naive cells were then positively selected on CD45RA, and the negative fraction formed the memory subset. Blood was collected by leukapheresis, and PBMCs were isolated by Ficoll-Histopaque density gradient centrifugation and then cryopreserved in liquid nitrogen vapor phase. Analytical flow cytometry was used to check the purity and quantity of every magnetically sorted T cell population. Genomic DNA was isolated from each sorted fraction and quantified by UV absorbance on a Nanodrop 2000c. The germline V gene yields LGHNA for CDR1 and YSLEER for CDR2. The CDR3 runs 12 residues from the cysteine to the phenylalanine. CDR3 DNA is the only sequence kept; it has 36 bases, read in frame from the first base. Trimming at the junction amounts to 0 bases on V and 8 bases on J, and the germline ends lie 7 bases apart.

This chain is built from TRBV4-3 and TRBJ1-2, with the D gene too uncertain to name. Source material: memory CD4+ T cells sorted from blood. The intended sense of this specimen's cell subset or site label: CD45RA-negative fraction. The TCR sequence derives from a man younger than 35 in good health. The CDR3 amino acid sequence is: CASSQDRRGYTF. At the DNA level, the sequence is TGCGCCAGCAGCCAAGATCGACGAGGCTACACCTTC.